The sample holds a few counts of the clone carrying this T cell receptor (beta chain). Its specificity is unknown. In germline, CDR1 is SQVTM, CDR2 ANQGSEA. This CDR3 contains 14 residues. Trimming at V came to 4 bases and at J to 2 bases, leaving 5 bases not matched to a gene. The sample belongs to a study of response to subunit inactivated influenza vaccine. Study-wide results and caveats: The authors put forward the suggestion that each seasonal influenza vaccination may bring in only a limited number of new T cells.

TCRdb processed the RT-PCR reads anew with MiXCR; each CDR3 protein has one entry. This sample has 450,000 to 600,000 distinct CDR3 sequences, with roughly 7.6% found just once. Sample: PBMCs from blood, taken around 25 months after vaccination. The sequence derives from a man aged 45-69 years who received an inactivated influenza vaccine. The rearrangement joins TRBV29-1 to TRBJ1-2; TRBD1 matches 9 bases. The CDR3 loop is CSVVTGTGNYGYTF. DNA of the CDR3: TGCAGCGTTGTTACCGGGACAGGGAACTATGGCTACACCTTC.